Listed here are 22 T cell receptor beta chains from one sample, sequenced in a study of T-cell memory formation after mild COVID-19. TCRdb reprocessed the 5' RACE reads with MiXCR, giving one entry per CDR3 protein. This sample has fewer than 700,000 distinct CDR3 sequences, with about a sixth found just once. The sequencing sample was made of PBMCs or a T cell subset sorted from them (not recorded which). These receptor sequences come from an adult woman who had mild COVID-19 (a few samples of this study predate the infection). Cell type and time point are not known.

This clonotype appeared a few times. The V call is TRBV4-3, the J call TRBJ2-1, with 7 bases that match TRBD2. The V gene's germline CDR1 is LGHNA and CDR2 YSLEER. This CDR3 has 15 amino acids. V dropped 4 bases and J dropped 4; count of bases not matched to a gene: 7. CDR3: CASSRTPGGYNEQFF. CDR3 DNA sequence: TGCGCCAGCAGCCGCACCCCGGGAGGTTACAATGAGCAGTTCTTC.

The gene calls are TRBV7-9 and TRBJ2-3; 7 nucleotides agree with TRBD2. Losses at the gene ends were 1 base for V and 1 base for J; bases not matched to a gene: 8. CDR1 is SEHNR and CDR2 is FQNEAQ in the germline V gene (reference sequence). The CDR3 is 17 residues long. CDR3 DNA sequence: TGTGCCAGCAGCTTAGTACTGAGCCTAGCGGGCACAGATACGCAGTATTTT. Protein: CASSLVLSLAGTDTQYF. Together with reference TRBV7-9 and TRBJ2-3, the CDR3 gives the full variable domain: DTGVSQNPRHKITKRGQNVTFRCDPISEHNRLYWYRQTLGQGPEFLTYFQNEAQLEKSRLLSDRFSAERPKGSFSTLEIQRTEQGDSAMYLCASSLVLSLAGTDTQYFGPGTRLTVL.

V is TRBV18 and J is TRBJ1-1; 8 bases line up with TRBD1. CDR1 is KGHSH, CDR2 LQKENI, per germline. The CDR3 extends over 13 amino acids. J was trimmed by 4 bases and V by 5 bases; bases with no gene match: 3. Here the CDR3 reads CASSADRGTEAFF. The DNA for the CDR3 is TGTGCCAGCTCAGCCGACAGGGGCACTGAAGCTTTCTTT.

This clonotype turned up a few times. The V and J genes are TRBV3-1 and TRBJ2-1, with 9 positions matching TRBD2. The CDR3 totals 18 residues. With 1 base clipped from V and 4 bases from J, the junction kept 11 bases outside the gene matches. Germline V gives CDR1 LGHDT, CDR2 YNNKEL (reference sequence). CDR3 sequence: CASSQGMGLAARYNEQFF. CDR3 sequence (DNA): TGTGCCAGCAGCCAAGGTATGGGACTAGCAGCAAGATACAATGAGCAGTTCTTC.

The V gene is TRBV6-2 or TRBV6-3, the J gene TRBJ2-7; D unclear. Germline V gives CDR1 MNHEY, CDR2 SVGEGT. Trimming took off 6 bases at V and 6 bases at J, with 12 bases between the two ends. The CDR3 contains 12 residues. As DNA, the CDR3 is TGTGCCAGCAGCCGTACTTGGAGCGAGCAGTACTTC. This gives the protein CASSRTWSEQYF.

The V call is TRBV12-3 or TRBV12-4, the J call TRBJ1-5; D is undetermined. The CDR3 has 13 residues. V lost 9 bases and J lost 4, with 13 bases in between. The CDR3 loop reads CASGLIGNQPQHF. Here the CDR3 DNA reads TGTGCCAGTGGGTTGATCGGGAATCAGCCCCAGCATTTT.

This clonotype has at least ten counts. This rearrangement joins TRBV5-1 to TRBJ1-6; no clear D. The ends were cut back, 0 bases at V and 0 bases at J, with 10 bases in the middle. CDR1 and CDR2 from the germline V gene are SGHRS and YFSETQ. The CDR3 totals 17 residues. CDR3 DNA sequence: TGCGCCAGCAGCTTGGAAGCAAGTAGCTCCTATAATTCACCCCTCCACTTT. It codes for CASSLEASSSYNSPLHF.

The chain carries TRBV19 and TRBJ1-3, with a tentative D call TRBD1 (5 bases). Looked up from germline, CDR1 is LNHDA and CDR2 is SQIVND (reference sequence). The CDR3 consists of 15 residues. Trimming removed 5 bases from V and 0 bases from J, with 11 bases in between. The CDR3 protein is CASSLQDLSGNTIYF. Here the CDR3 DNA reads TGTGCCAGTAGTCTACAGGACCTCTCTGGAAACACCATATATTTT.

This clonotype was seen repeatedly, ten times or more. The CDR3: CASSASGTVNTGELFF. The CDR3 coding sequence is TGCGCCAGCAGCGCTTCCGGGACAGTCAACACCGGGGAGCTGTTTTTT. The V call is TRBV5-1, the J call TRBJ2-2; 7 bases align to TRBD1. Germline CDR1 is SGHRS and CDR2 is YFSETQ. CDR3 length: 16 residues. Trimming removed 4 bases from V and 2 bases from J; junction bases left unmatched: 8. Drawing the rest from reference TRBV5-1 and TRBJ2-2, the complete variable domain is KAGVTQTPRYLIKTRGQQVTLSCSPISGHRSVSWYQQTPGQGLQFLFEYFSETQRNKGNFPGRFSGRQFSNSRSEMNVSTLELGDSALYLCASSASGTVNTGELFFGEGSRLTVL.

The count of this clonotype is one. The chain links TRBV5-1 to TRBJ2-3; TRBD1 matches at 7 bases. The germline V gene has CDR1 SGHRS and CDR2 YFSETQ. The V gene end was trimmed by 2 bases and the J gene end by 1 base; junction bases not matched to a gene: 10. CDR3 length: 17 residues. The CDR3 sequence: CASSFQGQRAGTDTQYF. CDR3 coding DNA: TGCGCCAGCAGCTTTCAGGGACAGAGAGCCGGCACAGATACGCAGTATTTT.

There are a few counts of this clonotype. This chain uses TRBV5-1 with TRBJ2-2; TRBD1 aligns across 7 bases. V gave up 1 base and J gave up 2 bases; unmatched junction bases: 2. This CDR3 contains 15 residues. The germline gives CDR1 SGHRS, CDR2 YFSETQ. CDR3 sequence reads: CASSLRDSNTGELFF. The DNA for the CDR3 is TGCGCCAGCAGCTTGCGGGACAGCAACACCGGGGAGCTGTTTTTT.

The sample holds a few counts of this clonotype. The rearrangement uses TRBV4-1 and TRBJ1-5; 10 nucleotides line up with TRBD1. CDR1 and CDR2 (germline): MGHRA, YSYEKL. V trimming: 3 bases; J trimming: 7 bases; junction bases outside the gene matches: 6. The CDR3 is made up of 15 amino acids. This CDR3 is CASSHVDRGRQPQHF. Here the CDR3 DNA reads TGCGCCAGCAGCCACGTAGACAGGGGGCGGCAGCCCCAGCATTTT.

This clonotype appeared a few times. The CDR3 bases are TGCAGTGCTAGTTTGGGACAGGGTACGACGCAGTATTTT. Translating it yields CSASLGQGTTQYF. The chain joins TRBV20-1 to TRBJ2-3; TRBD1 matches 9 bases. Germline CDR1 reads DFQATT; CDR2 reads SNEGSKA (reference sequence). J was trimmed by 9 bases and V by 3 bases; bases with no gene match: 7. This CDR3 spans 13 amino acids.

The chain links TRBV20-1 to TRBJ2-5; TRBD1 might be the D (7 bases). V lost 5 bases, J lost 4 bases, and 14 bases lay in between. The CDR3 sequence is 13 residues long. CDR1 and CDR2 (germline): DFQATT, SNEGSKA (reference sequence). CDR3 sequence reads: CSAWRGQGETQYF. The CDR3 DNA follows: TGCAGTGCTTGGAGGGGGCAGGGAGAGACCCAGTACTTC.

CDR3 sequence: CSARRTASSYNSPLHF. The CDR3 DNA reads as TGCAGTGCTAGAAGGACAGCGAGCTCCTATAATTCACCCCTCCACTTT. The rearrangement links TRBV20-1 to TRBJ1-6; D may be TRBD1 (6 bases). CDR3 length equals 16 residues. V was shortened by 2 bases and J by 0 bases, with 11 bases between the two germline ends. Germline V lookup: CDR1 DFQATT, CDR2 SNEGSKA (reference sequence).

The V gene is TRBV5-4, the J gene TRBJ2-7; the D gene is possibly TRBD2 (5 bases). This CDR3 comprises 13 residues. Germline-derived CDR1 and CDR2 are SGHNT and YYREEE (reference sequence). The V gene lost 4 bases and the J gene lost 13 bases, with 21 bases spanning the gap. The CDR3 DNA reads as TGTGCCAGCAGCCTACCGTTGGAGGCGCCCCGTTACTTC. Its translation is CASSLPLEAPRYF.

The chain couples TRBV7-6 to TRBJ2-5; TRBD2 aligns across 13 bases. The V and J ends lost 5 bases and 5 bases, in that order; junction bases with no gene match: 11. This CDR3 is built from 17 residues. CDR1 SGHVS and CDR2 FNYEAQ come from the germline V gene. CDR3: CASSEALTSGRLETQYF. As DNA, the CDR3 is TGTGCCAGCAGCGAGGCCCTGACTAGCGGGAGGTTGGAGACCCAGTACTTC.

The J gene is TRBJ1-5, the V gene TRBV19; 7 nucleotides line up with TRBD1. The CDR3 is made up of 14 amino acids. V was clipped by 7 bases and J by 5 bases; unmatched bases: 8. Looked up from germline, CDR1 is LNHDA and CDR2 is SQIVND (reference sequence). This chain's CDR3 is CASTPGGDYQPQHF. In DNA, the CDR3 is TGTGCCAGTACCCCAGGGGGGGACTATCAGCCCCAGCATTTT.

The chain is built from TRBV7-9 and TRBJ2-7; D not certain. Trimming pared 5 bases from V and 4 bases from J, leaving 12 bases between. The CDR3 runs to 13 residues. Per germline, CDR1 SEHNR and CDR2 FQNEAQ (reference sequence). The CDR3 nucleotides read TGTGCCAGCAGCCGGTCTGCGTGGTACGAGCAGTACTTC. Its protein product is CASSRSAWYEQYF.

This clonotype showed up many times. The chain joins TRBV2 to TRBJ2-2, with 8 nucleotides matching TRBD2. This CDR3 comprises 16 residues. Looked up from germline, CDR1 is SNHLY and CDR2 is FYNNEI. Germline trimming cut 5 bases from V and 0 bases from J; bases unmatched to any gene: 5. The CDR3 coding sequence is TGTGCCAGCAGTCGCACTAGCGGAGCGAACACCGGGGAGCTGTTTTTT. Translating it yields CASSRTSGANTGELFF. Using reference TRBV2 and TRBJ2-2 for the parts outside the CDR3, the full variable domain is EPEVTQTPSHQVTQMGQEVILRCVPISNHLYFYWYRQILGQKVEFLVSFYNNEISEKSEIFDDQFSVERPDGSNFTLKIRSTKLEDSAMYFCASSRTSGANTGELFFGEGSRLTVL.

V is TRBV7-2 and J is TRBJ2-5, with D possibly matching TRBD2 (5 bases). The CDR3 contains 15 residues. Germline values: CDR1 SGHTA, CDR2 FQGNSA. V lost 0 bases, J lost 0 bases, and 8 bases lay in between. In DNA form, the CDR3 reads TGTGCCAGCAGCTTAGCGAGAGGGTACCAAGAGACCCAGTACTTC. As protein: CASSLARGYQETQYF.

A few counts support this clonotype. The V gene is TRBV15, the J gene TRBJ2-3, with D perhaps being TRBD1 or TRBD2 (5 bases each). CDR3 length: 13 amino acids. The germline V and J ends were trimmed by 5 bases and 7 bases, with 13 bases remaining between them. Germline V gene sequence: CDR1 LNHNV, CDR2 YYDKDF (reference sequence). DNA of the CDR3: TGTGCCACCAGCGACCTCGGGACCAATACGCAGTATTTT. It specifies CATSDLGTNTQYF.